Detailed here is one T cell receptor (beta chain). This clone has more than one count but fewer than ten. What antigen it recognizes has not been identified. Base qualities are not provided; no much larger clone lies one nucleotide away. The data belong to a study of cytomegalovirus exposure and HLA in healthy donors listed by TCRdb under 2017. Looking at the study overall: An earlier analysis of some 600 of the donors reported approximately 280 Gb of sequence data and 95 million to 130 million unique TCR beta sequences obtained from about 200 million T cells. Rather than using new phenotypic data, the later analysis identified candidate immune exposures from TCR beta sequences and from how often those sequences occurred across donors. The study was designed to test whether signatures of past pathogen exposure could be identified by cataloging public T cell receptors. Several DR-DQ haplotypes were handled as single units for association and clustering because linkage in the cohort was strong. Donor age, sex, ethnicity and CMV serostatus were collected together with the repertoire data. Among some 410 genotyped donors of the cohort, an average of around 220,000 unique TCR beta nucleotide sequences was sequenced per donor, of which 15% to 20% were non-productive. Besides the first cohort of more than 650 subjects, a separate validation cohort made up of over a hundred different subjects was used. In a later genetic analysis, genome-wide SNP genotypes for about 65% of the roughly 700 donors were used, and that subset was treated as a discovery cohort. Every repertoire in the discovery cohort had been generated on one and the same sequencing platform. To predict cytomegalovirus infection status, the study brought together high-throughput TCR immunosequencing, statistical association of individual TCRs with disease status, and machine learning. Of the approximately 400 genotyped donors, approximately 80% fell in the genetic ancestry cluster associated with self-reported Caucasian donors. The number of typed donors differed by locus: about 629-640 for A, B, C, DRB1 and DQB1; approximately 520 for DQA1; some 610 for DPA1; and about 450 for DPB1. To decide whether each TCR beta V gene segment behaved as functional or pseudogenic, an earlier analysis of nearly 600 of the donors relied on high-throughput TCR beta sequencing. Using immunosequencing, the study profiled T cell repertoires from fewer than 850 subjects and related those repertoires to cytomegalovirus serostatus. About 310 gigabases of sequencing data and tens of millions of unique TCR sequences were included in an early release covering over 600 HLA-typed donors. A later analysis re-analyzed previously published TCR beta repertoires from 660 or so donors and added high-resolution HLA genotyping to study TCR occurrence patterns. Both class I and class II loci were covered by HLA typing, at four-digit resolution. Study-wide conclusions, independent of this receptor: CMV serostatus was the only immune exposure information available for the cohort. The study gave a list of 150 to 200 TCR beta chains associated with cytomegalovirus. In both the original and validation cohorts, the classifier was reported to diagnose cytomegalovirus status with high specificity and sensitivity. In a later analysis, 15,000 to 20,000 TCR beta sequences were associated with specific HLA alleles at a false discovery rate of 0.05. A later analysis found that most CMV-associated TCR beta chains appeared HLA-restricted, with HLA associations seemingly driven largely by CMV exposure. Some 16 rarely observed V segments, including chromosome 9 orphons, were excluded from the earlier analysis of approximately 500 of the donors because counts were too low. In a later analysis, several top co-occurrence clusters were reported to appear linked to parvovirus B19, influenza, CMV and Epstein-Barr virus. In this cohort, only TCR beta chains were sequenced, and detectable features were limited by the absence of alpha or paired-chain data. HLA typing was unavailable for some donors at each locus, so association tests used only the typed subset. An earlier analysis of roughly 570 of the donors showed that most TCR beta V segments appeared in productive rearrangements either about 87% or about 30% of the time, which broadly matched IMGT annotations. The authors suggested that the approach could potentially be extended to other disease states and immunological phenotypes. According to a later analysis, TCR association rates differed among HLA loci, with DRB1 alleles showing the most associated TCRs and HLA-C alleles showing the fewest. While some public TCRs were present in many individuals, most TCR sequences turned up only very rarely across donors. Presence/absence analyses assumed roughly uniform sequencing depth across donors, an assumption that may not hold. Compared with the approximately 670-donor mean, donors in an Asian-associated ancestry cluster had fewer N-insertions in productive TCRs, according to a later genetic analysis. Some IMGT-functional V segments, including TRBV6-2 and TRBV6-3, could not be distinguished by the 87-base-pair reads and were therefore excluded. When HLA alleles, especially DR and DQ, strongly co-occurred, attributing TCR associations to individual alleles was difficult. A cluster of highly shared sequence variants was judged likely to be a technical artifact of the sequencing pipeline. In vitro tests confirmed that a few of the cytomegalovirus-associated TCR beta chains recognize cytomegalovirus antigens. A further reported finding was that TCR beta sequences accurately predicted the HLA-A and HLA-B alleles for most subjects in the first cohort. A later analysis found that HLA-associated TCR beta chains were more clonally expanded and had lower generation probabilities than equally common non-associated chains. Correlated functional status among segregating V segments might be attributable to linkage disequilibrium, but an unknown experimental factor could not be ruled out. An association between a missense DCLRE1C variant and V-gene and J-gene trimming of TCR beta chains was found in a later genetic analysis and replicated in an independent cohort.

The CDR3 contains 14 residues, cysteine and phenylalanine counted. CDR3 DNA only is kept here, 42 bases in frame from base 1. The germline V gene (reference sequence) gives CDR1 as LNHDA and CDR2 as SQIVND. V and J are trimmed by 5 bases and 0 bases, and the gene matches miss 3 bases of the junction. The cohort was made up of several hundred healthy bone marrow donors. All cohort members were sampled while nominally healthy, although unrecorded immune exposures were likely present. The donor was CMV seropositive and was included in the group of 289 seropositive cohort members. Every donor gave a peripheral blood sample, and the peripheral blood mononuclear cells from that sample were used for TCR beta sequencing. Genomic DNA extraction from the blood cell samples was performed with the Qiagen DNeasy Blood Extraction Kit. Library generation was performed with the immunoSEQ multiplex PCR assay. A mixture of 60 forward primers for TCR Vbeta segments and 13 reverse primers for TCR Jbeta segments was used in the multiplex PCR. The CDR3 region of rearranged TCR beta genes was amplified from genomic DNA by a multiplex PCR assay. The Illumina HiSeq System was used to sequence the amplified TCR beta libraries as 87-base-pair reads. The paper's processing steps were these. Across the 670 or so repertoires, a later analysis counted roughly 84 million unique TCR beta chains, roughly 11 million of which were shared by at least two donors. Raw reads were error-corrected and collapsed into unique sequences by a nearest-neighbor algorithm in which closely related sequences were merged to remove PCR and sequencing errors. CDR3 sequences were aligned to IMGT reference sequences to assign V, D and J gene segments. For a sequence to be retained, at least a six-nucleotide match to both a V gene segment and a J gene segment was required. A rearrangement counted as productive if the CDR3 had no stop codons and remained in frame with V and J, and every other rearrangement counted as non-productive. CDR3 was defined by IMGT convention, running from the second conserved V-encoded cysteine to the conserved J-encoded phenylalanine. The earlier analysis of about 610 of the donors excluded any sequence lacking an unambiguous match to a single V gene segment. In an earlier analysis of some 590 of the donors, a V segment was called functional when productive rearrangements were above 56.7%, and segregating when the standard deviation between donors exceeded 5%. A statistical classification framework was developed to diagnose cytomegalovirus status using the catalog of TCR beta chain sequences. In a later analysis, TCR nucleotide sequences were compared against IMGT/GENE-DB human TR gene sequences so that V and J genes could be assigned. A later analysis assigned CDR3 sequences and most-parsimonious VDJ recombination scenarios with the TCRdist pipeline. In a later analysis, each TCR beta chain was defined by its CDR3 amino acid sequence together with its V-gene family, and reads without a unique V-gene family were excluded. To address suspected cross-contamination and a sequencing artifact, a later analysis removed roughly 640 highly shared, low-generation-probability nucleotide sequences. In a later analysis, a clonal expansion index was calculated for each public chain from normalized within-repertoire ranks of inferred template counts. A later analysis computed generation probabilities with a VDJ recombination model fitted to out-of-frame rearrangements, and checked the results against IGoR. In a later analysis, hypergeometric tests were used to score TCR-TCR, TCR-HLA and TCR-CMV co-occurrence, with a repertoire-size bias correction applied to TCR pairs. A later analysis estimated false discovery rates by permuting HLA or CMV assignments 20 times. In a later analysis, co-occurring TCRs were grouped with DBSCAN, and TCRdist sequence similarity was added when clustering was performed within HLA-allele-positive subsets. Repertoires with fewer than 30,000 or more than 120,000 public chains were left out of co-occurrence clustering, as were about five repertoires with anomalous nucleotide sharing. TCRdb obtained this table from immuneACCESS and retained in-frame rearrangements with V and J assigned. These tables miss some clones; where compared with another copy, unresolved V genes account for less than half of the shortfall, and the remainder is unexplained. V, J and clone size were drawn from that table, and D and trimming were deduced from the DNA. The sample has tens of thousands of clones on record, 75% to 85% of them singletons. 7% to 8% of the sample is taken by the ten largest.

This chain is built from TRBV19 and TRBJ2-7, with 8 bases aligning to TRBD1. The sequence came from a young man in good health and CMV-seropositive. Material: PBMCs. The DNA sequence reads TGTGCCAGTAGTTCCGGGACAGGCTCCTACGAGCAGTACTTC. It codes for CASSSGTGSYEQYF.